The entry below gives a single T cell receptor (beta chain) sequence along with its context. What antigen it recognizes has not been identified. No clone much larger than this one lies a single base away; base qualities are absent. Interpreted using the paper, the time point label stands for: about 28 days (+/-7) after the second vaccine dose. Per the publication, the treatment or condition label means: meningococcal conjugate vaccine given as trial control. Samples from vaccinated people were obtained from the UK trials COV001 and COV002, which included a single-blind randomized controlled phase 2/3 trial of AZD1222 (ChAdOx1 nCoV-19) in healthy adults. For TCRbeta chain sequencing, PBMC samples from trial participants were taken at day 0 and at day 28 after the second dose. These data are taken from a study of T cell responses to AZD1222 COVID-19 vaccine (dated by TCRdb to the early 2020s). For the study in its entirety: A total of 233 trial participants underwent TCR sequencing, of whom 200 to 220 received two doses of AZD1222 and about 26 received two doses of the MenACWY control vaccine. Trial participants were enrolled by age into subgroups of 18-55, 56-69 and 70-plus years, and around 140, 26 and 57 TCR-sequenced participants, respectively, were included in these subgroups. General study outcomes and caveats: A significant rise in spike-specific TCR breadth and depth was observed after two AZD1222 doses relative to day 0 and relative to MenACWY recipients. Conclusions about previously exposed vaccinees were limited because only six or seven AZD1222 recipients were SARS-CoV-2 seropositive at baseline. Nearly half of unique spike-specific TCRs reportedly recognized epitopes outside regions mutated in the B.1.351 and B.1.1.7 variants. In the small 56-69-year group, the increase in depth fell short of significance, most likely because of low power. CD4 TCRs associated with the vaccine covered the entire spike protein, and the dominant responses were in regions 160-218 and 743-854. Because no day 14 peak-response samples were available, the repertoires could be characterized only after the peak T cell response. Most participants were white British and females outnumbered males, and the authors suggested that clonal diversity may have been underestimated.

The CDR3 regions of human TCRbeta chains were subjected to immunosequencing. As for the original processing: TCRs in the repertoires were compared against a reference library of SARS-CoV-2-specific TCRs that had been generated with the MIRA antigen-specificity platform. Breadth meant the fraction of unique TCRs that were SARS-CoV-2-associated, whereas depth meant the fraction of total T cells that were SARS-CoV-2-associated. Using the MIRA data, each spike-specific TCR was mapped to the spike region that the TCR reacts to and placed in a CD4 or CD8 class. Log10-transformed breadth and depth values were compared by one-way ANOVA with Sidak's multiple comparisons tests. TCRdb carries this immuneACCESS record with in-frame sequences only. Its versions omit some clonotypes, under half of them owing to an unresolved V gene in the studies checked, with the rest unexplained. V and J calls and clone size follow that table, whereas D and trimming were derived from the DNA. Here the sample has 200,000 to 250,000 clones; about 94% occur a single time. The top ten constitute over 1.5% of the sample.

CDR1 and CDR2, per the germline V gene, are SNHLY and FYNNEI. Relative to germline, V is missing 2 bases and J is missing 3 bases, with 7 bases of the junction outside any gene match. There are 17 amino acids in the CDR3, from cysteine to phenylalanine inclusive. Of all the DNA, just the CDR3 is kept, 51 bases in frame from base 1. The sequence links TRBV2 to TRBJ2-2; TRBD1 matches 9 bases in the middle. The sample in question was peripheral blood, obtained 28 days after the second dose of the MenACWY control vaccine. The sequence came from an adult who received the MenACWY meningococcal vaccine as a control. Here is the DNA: TGTGCCAGCAGTGAATCTTGGGACAGGGCTGACACCGGGGAGCTGTTTTTT. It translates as CASSESWDRADTGELFF.